This T cell receptor (beta chain) was captured by sequencing in a study of T cells in Graves' hyperthyroidism and ophthalmopathy. As regards this clonotype: At one boundary the junction diverges from the germline segment, which might be a read error.

TCR beta CDR3 sequences were amplified from RNA transcripts. Carried out on the TCR CDR3, a first-round RT-PCR used the HTBI primer set. TCRdb reprocessed the multiplex PCR reads with MiXCR, giving one entry per CDR3 protein. The sample shows nearly 750,000 distinct CDR3 sequences, under 45% of them seen only once. Germline lookup yields CDR1 LNHDA and CDR2 SQIVND (reference sequence). The CDR3 is 12 amino acids. The specimen was blood. The TCR sequence derives from a woman in her thirties or forties with Graves' hyperthyroidism. The rearrangement uses TRBV19 and TRBJ1-2; D gene ambiguous. The CDR3 reads CASSIGDYDYTF. The CDR3 DNA reads as TGTGCCAGTAGTATAGGCGACTATGACTACACCTTC.